This T cell receptor beta chain was identified in a study of T cell responses to AZD1222 COVID-19 vaccine. Study-wide context: Second-dose intervals of approximately 4 or approximately 12 weeks were pooled. Broader study findings: Clonal diversity may have been underestimated, and the donors were mostly white British, with more females than males. Spike-specific TCR depth and breadth grew after two AZD1222 doses.

Germline CDR1 and CDR2: SGHAT and FQNNGV. The CDR3 has 14 residues. With 5 bases removed from V and 0 bases from J, the gap between germline ends came to 10 bases. Profiled with immunoSEQ multiplex PCR; TCRdb holds only in-frame clones, not every one. Of approximately 180,000 clones detected, 85% to 95% appear once; the ten largest clones hold less than 11%. This clone was counted a few times. What it binds is unknown. This specimen was peripheral blood, taken on day 0 of AZD1222 vaccination. The TCR comes from an adult in good health. The chain is built from TRBV11-2 and TRBJ1-1; D call uncertain. The CDR3 nucleotides are TGTGCCAGCAGCCTAGGTTCAGTGAACACTGAAGCTTTCTTT. Its protein product is CASSLGSVNTEAFF.